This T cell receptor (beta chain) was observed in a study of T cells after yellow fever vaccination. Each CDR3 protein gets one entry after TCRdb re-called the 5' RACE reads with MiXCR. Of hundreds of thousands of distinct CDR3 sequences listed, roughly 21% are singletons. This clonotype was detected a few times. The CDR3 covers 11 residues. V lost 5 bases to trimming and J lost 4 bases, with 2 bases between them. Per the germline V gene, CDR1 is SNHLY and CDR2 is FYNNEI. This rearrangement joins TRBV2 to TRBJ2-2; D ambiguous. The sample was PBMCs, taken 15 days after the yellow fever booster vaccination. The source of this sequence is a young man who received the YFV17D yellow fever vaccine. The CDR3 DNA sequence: TGTGCCAGCAGTCCCACCGGGGAGCTGTTTTTT. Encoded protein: CASSPTGELFF.